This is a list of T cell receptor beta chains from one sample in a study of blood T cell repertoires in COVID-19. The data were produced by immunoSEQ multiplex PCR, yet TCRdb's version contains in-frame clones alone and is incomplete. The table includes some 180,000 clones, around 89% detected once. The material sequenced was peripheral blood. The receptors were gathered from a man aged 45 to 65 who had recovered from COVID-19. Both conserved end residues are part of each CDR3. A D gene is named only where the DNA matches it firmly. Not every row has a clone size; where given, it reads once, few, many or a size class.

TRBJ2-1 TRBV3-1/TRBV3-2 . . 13 TGTGCCAGCAGCCACCTACCCCGTGGTGAGCAGTTCTTC CASSHLPRGEQFF
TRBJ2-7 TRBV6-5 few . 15 TGTGCCAGCAGTTCGCGACAGGCAAGCTCCTACGAGCAGTACTTC CASSSRQASSYEQYF
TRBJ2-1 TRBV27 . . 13 TGTGCCAGCCTGGGACTGCCGGGGAGAGAGCAGTTCTTC CASLGLPGREQFF
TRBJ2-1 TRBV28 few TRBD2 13 TGTGCCAGCAGTACCGGGGGGGCCAATGAGCAGTTCTTC CASSTGGANEQFF
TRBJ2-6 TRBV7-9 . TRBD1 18 TGTGCCAGCAGCGCGCGACAGGGGCCAAACTCTGGGGCCAACGTCCTGACTTTC CASSARQGPNSGANVLTF
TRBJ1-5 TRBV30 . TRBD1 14 TGTGCCTCCACCTGGACAGGGAAAAATCAGCCCCAGCATTTT CASTWTGKNQPQHF
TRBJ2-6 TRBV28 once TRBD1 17 TGTGCCAGCAGTAACGGACAGGGGGCGGCTGGGGCCAACGTCCTGACTTTC CASSNGQGAAGANVLTF
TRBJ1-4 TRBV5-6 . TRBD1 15 TGTGCCAGCAGCGCGTACAGGGGGCGTTTGTCAAAACTGTTTTTT CASSAYRGRLSKLFF
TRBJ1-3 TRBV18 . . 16 TGTGCCAGCTCACCACTTGAGACAGACTCTGGAAACACCATATATTTT CASSPLETDSGNTIYF
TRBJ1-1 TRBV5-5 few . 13 TGTGCCAGCGGACCGGGACACCTTTTCACGGCTTTCTTT CASGPGHLFTAFF
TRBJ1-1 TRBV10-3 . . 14 TGTGCCATCAGTGAGTCGACAGTGAGCACTGAAGCTTTCTTT CAISESTVSTEAFF
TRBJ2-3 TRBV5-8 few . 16 TGTGCCAGCATCACCTTACGACACTCTAGCACAGATACGCAGTATTTT CASITLRHSSTDTQYF
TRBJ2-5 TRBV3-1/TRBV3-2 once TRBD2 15 TGTGCCAGCAGCCACCCGACTAGCGGCCAAGAGACCCAGTACTTC CASSHPTSGQETQYF
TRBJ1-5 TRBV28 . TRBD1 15 TGTGCCAGCAGTTTTCTGGCAGGGGGAAGTCCGCCCCAGCATTTT CASSFLAGGSPPQHF
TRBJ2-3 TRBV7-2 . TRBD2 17 TGTGCCAGCAGCTTAATCCGGACTAGCGGGAGGGGGGATACGCAGTATTTT CASSLIRTSGRGDTQYF
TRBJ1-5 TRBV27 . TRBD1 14 TGTGCCAGCAACGCAGGGGGCGCGGGTCAGCCCCAGCATTTT CASNAGGAGQPQHF
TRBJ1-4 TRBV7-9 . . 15 TGTGCCAGCAGCTCCCCTGAGGGATTTAATGAAAAACTGTTTTTT CASSSPEGFNEKLFF
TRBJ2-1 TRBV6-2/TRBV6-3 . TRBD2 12 TGTGCCAGCAGTCAGACTAGCGGGGGGGCGGTCTTC CASSQTSGGAVF
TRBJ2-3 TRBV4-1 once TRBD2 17 TGCGCCAGCAGCCCGACCACCCCTAGCGGTGGGGCAGATACGCAGTATTTT CASSPTTPSGGADTQYF
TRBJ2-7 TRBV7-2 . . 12 TGTGCCAGCAGCATCGGAGCCTACGAGCAGTACTTC CASSIGAYEQYF
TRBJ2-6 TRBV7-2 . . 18 TGTGCCAGCAGCTCGCAGGGGACCGGGGTTTCTGGGGCCAACGTCCTGACTTTC CASSSQGTGVSGANVLTF
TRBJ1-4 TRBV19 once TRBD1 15 TGTGCCAGTAGTATGGGACAGGGGGCGGGAGAAAAACTGTTTTTT CASSMGQGAGEKLFF
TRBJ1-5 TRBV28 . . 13 TGTGCCAGCACCCCGGGGGTCAATCAGCCCCAGCATTTT CASTPGVNQPQHF
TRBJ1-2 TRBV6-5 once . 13 TGTGCCAGCAGCTGGACAGCTGTAGGCGGCTACACCTTC CASSWTAVGGYTF
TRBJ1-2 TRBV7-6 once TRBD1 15 TGTGCCAGCAGCCGAGGGACAGCCGGGGGCGGTGGCTACACCTTC CASSRGTAGGGGYTF